This entry is about one TCR beta chain. Its antigen is not known. The entry originates in a study of follicular helper T cells after annual influenza vaccination. At the level of the study: For some subjects, blood spans the 2013-2014, 2014-2015 and 2015-2016 annual vaccinations. Notes on the study in general: Day 7 ICOS+CD38+ clones later appeared mostly in ICOS-CD38- cTfh.

Sample time point: 2015-2016 season, pre-vaccination. Germline CDR1 SGHDT, CDR2 YYEEEE. The CDR3 covers 14 residues. Trimming left V 4 bases short and J 3 bases short, with 10 bases between. The table came from immunoSEQ multiplex PCR; TCRdb's copy has only in-frame clones and leaves some out. This sample carries under 15,000 clones, 80% of them seen once, and the ten largest clones take 3.6%. The sequences come from CXCR5+ CD38- circulating T follicular helper cells from blood, collected on the day of influenza vaccination. As for subset: circulating Tfh, non-naive CD4+CXCR5+PD-1+ (ICOS+CD38+ or ICOS-CD38-). The chain recombines TRBV5-6 with TRBJ2-2, with D maybe TRBD2 (6 bases). The receptor's source is an adult who received the influenza vaccine. The CDR3 region has the DNA TGTGCCAGCAGCACGGGACTGGACACCGGGGAGCTGTTTTTT. Translating it yields CASSTGLDTGELFF.